Below, 29 T cell receptor beta chains from the same sample are listed, as sequenced in a study of cytomegalovirus exposure and HLA in healthy donors. PCR used 60 Vbeta primers and 13 Jbeta primers. Sequencing was performed with immunoSEQ multiplex PCR; in TCRdb, only in-frame clones are kept and a portion is missing. The table lists 99,000 or so clones, approximately 80% of them singletons. Sequences were obtained from PBMCs. These receptors were obtained from a male donor in good health and CMV-seropositive.

The chain links TRBV4-1 to TRBJ1-1; 7 nucleotides align to TRBD1. Germline CDR1 is MGHRA and CDR2 is YSYEKL. Losses at the gene ends were 2 bases for V and 4 bases for J; bases not matched to a gene: 7. CDR3 size: 15 residues. CDR3 amino acids: CASSQKIQGSTEAFF. CDR3 DNA: TGCGCCAGCAGCCAAAAAATACAGGGGAGCACTGAAGCTTTCTTT.

The chain couples TRBV29-1 to TRBJ2-3, with 10 bases matching TRBD1. Losses at the gene ends were 6 bases for V and 6 bases for J; bases not matched to a gene: 3. Germline V gives CDR1 SQVTM, CDR2 ANQGSEA. There are 12 residues in the CDR3. This chain's CDR3 is CSVGTGADTQYF. DNA of the CDR3: TGCAGCGTAGGGACAGGGGCGGATACGCAGTATTTT.

The gene calls are TRBV6-5 and TRBJ2-3; 7 bases are shared with TRBD1. The CDR3 is made up of 15 amino acids. The germline gives CDR1 MNHEY, CDR2 SVGAGI. With 5 bases clipped from V and 4 bases from J, the junction kept 9 bases outside the gene matches. CDR3 in DNA: TGTGCCAGCAGTAAGGGTAACAGGGGTCCAGATACGCAGTATTTT. The encoded protein is CASSKGNRGPDTQYF.

The chain combines TRBV9 with TRBJ2-5; D gene ambiguous. Germline assignment: CDR1 SGDLS and CDR2 YYNGEE. The V end was cut by 0 bases, the J end by 1 base, with 4 bases between. CDR3 length: 13 amino acids. The CDR3: CASSVAPQETQYF. In DNA, the CDR3 is TGTGCCAGCAGCGTAGCTCCCCAAGAGACCCAGTACTTC.

The rearrangement uses TRBV6-6 and TRBJ1-6; the D is unclear. The CDR3 is made up of 12 amino acids. Between the trimmed V and J ends, which lost 5 bases and 10 bases, there was a span of 9 bases. Germline CDR1 reads MNHNY; CDR2 reads SVGAGI (reference sequence). The CDR3: CASSPPESPLHF. DNA of the CDR3: TGTGCCAGCAGTCCCCCCGAGTCACCCCTCCACTTT.

This rearrangement joins TRBV5-1 to TRBJ1-2; 8 positions match TRBD1. Germline loops: CDR1 SGHRS, CDR2 YFSETQ. V dropped 5 bases and J dropped 2; count of bases not matched to a gene: 5. The CDR3 loop spans 14 amino acids. CDR3 sequence: CASSSRTGNYGYTF. The CDR3 DNA reads as TGCGCCAGCAGTTCTAGGACAGGGAACTATGGCTACACCTTC.

The V and J genes are TRBV6-5 and TRBJ1-1; D might be TRBD1 (6 bases). The CDR3 has 13 residues. The germline V gene encodes CDR1 MNHEY and CDR2 SVGAGI. Deletions cut 8 bases from V and 0 bases from J, with 10 bases between. The CDR3 sequence is CASRRTVNTEAFF. Here the CDR3 DNA reads TGTGCCAGCCGGCGGACAGTGAACACTGAAGCTTTCTTT.

The chain recombines TRBV19 with TRBJ2-2; a weak D match, TRBD1 (6 bases). The length of the CDR3 is 14 residues. Trimming cost V 4 bases and J 6 bases, with 12 bases left between them. In germline, CDR1 is LNHDA, CDR2 SQIVND (reference sequence). The DNA for the CDR3 is TGTGCCAGTAGTACACAGGGTGGGTCCGGGGAGCTGTTTTTT. It specifies CASSTQGGSGELFF. The variable domain in full, with the rest retrieved from reference TRBV19 and TRBJ2-2, is DGGITQSPKYLFRKEGQNVTLSCEQNLNHDAMYWYRQDPGQGLRLIYYSQIVNDFQKGDIAEGYSVSREKKESFPLTVTSAQKNPTAFYLCASSTQGGSGELFFGEGSRLTVL.

The chain links TRBV9 to TRBJ2-1; 7 bases fit TRBD2. This CDR3 contains 15 residues. V was clipped by 0 bases and J by 5 bases; unmatched bases: 5. CDR1 is SGDLS and CDR2 is YYNGEE in the germline V gene. CDR3 residues: CASSVGAGVNNEQFF. DNA for the CDR3: TGTGCCAGCAGCGTAGGCGCGGGGGTTAACAATGAGCAGTTCTTC.

The V call is TRBV25-1, the J call TRBJ1-2; 9 nucleotides line up with TRBD1. Trimming took 4 bases from V and 4 from J; bases not matched to a gene: 4. Germline V gene lookup returns CDR1 MGHDK and CDR2 SYGVNS. The CDR3 has 14 residues. CDR3 in amino acids: CASSATGGPYGYTF. The CDR3 nucleotides read TGTGCCAGCAGTGCCACAGGGGGCCCCTATGGCTACACCTTC.

This clone has at least ten counts. V usage is TRBV10-3 and J usage is TRBJ1-2, with D unclear. The CDR3 covers 9 residues. Trimming cost V 11 bases and J 10 bases, with 11 bases left between them. Germline CDR1 is ENHRY and CDR2 is SYGVKD. The DNA for the CDR3 is TGTGCCCATCGGGAGGACTACACCTTC. It codes for CAHREDYTF.

This chain joins TRBV30 and TRBJ1-2, with D perhaps TRBD1 (5 bases). CDR1 GTSNPN and CDR2 SVGIG come from the germline V gene (reference sequence). The CDR3 is 13 residues long. V gave up 2 bases and J gave up 7 bases, with 14 bases separating them. This CDR3 reads CAWSFYTGGGYTF. CDR3 bases: TGTGCCTGGAGTTTCTACACCGGGGGTGGCTACACCTTC.

The V gene is TRBV5-1, the J gene TRBJ2-7, with D possibly matching TRBD1 (6 bases). Between the trimmed V and J ends, which lost 3 bases and 2 bases, there was a span of 12 bases. Per germline, CDR1 SGHRS and CDR2 YFSETQ. The CDR3 is 14 residues long. The CDR3 protein is CASSSTGATYEQYF. The CDR3, as DNA: TGCGCCAGCAGCTCGACAGGAGCCACCTACGAGCAGTACTTC.

In its sample, this clone was seen a few times. The chain couples TRBV29-1 to TRBJ2-3, with 15 bases lining up with TRBD2. V dropped 6 bases and J dropped 5; count of bases not matched to a gene: 15. The CDR3 consists of 18 residues. CDR1 and CDR2 from the germline V gene are SQVTM and ANQGSEA. CDR3 sequence (DNA): TGCAGCGTCCAAACGGGACTAGCGGGGGGCTGGGGGAGAGATACGCAGTATTTT. It translates to CSVQTGLAGGWGRDTQYF.

The V and J genes are TRBV5-8 and TRBJ1-5; 8 nucleotides line up with TRBD1. Germline V gives CDR1 SGHTS, CDR2 YDEGEE. V trimming: 0 bases; J trimming: 1 base; junction bases outside the gene matches: 0. This CDR3 is built from 15 residues. Here the CDR3 reads CASSLGDRSNQPQHF. CDR3 bases: TGTGCCAGCAGCTTGGGGGACAGGAGCAATCAGCCCCAGCATTTT. Full variable domain (rest looked up from reference TRBV5-8 and TRBJ1-5): EAGVTQSPTHLIKTRGQQATLRCSPISGHTSVYWYQQALGLGLQFLLWYDEGEERNRGNFPPRFSGRQFPNYSSELNVNALELEDSALYLCASSLGDRSNQPQHFGDGTRLSIL.

The chain joins TRBV4-1 to TRBJ2-7; D remains unclear. The CDR3 is 12 residues long. Trimming removed 0 bases at V and 7 bases at J, with 7 bases between. CDR1 and CDR2 (germline): MGHRA, YSYEKL. CDR3 sequence: CASSQDWREQYF. CDR3 bases: TGCGCCAGCAGCCAAGATTGGCGGGAGCAGTACTTC.

The chain employs TRBV5-1 and TRBJ1-2; 8 bases fit TRBD1. The CDR3 extends over 15 amino acids. Germline V CDR1 and CDR2: SGHRS, YFSETQ. The V and J ends lost 3 bases and 4 bases, in that order; junction bases with no gene match: 8. The CDR3 sequence is CASSSIGQGLYGYTF. The DNA for the CDR3 is TGCGCCAGCAGCTCCATCGGACAGGGACTCTATGGCTACACCTTC.

This clone showed up just a few times. The same CDR3 arises from other DNA sequences in this sample as well. The J gene is TRBJ1-2, the V gene TRBV19; TRBD1 aligns across 7 bases. Germline V gives CDR1 LNHDA, CDR2 SQIVND (reference sequence). The CDR3 sequence is 13 residues long. J gave up 1 base and V 4 bases, and 0 bases lay outside the gene matches. The chain's CDR3 is CASSRQGNYGYTF. The CDR3 DNA sequence: TGTGCCAGTAGTAGACAGGGTAACTATGGCTACACCTTC. Variable domain in full (rest from reference TRBV19 and TRBJ1-2): DGGITQSPKYLFRKEGQNVTLSCEQNLNHDAMYWYRQDPGQGLRLIYYSQIVNDFQKGDIAEGYSVSREKKESFPLTVTSAQKNPTAFYLCASSRQGNYGYTFGSGTRLTVV.

V usage is TRBV7-2 and J usage is TRBJ2-1; D might be TRBD2 (6 bases). Trimming shortened V by 6 bases and J by 10 bases, and 16 bases separated the two germline ends. CDR1 is SGHTA, CDR2 FQGNSA, per germline. The CDR3 length is 13 residues. The CDR3, as DNA: TGTGCCAGCAGTCCCCGGGACTCTGCAGAGCAGTTCTTC. It translates to CASSPRDSAEQFF.

A note on this clone: Being one base from a much bigger clone, this may be a read error. The chain uses TRBV7-8 and TRBJ1-2; D remains ambiguous. V lost 1 base and J lost 5, with 5 bases in between. Per the germline V gene, CDR1 is SGHVS and CDR2 is FQNEAQ. The CDR3 spans 12 residues. DNA of the CDR3: TGTGCCAGCAGCTTAGGACAATATGGCTACACCTTC. Translated, it gives CASSLGQYGYTF. Based on the CDR3 plus reference TRBV7-8 and TRBJ1-2, the full variable domain is GAGVSQSPRYKVAKRGQDVALRCDPISGHVSLFWYQQALGQGPEFLTYFQNEAQLDKSGLPSDRFFAERPEGSVSTLKIQRTQQEDSAVYLCASSLGQYGYTFGSGTRLTVV.

A single count supports this clone. This chain joins TRBV27 and TRBJ2-1; D remains ambiguous. Germline CDR1 is MNHEY and CDR2 is SMNVEV (reference sequence). The CDR3 is 15 amino acids. With 6 bases removed from V and 3 bases from J, the gap between germline ends came to 15 bases. The CDR3 DNA follows: TGTGCCAGCAGACCGATCTCGAGTAACTACAATGAGCAGTTCTTC. It specifies CASRPISSNYNEQFF.

Here the CDR3 DNA reads TGTGCCATCAGTGGGGACAGGGGGTTGAACACTGAAGCTTTCTTT. Its translation: CAISGDRGLNTEAFF. The rearrangement joins TRBV10-3 to TRBJ1-1, with 11 bases lining up with TRBD1. Germline values: CDR1 ENHRY, CDR2 SYGVKD. The CDR3 loop spans 15 amino acids. With V trimmed by 4 bases and J by 0 bases, 1 base remained unmatched.

This clone has only one observation. V usage is TRBV7-2 and J usage is TRBJ2-7, with 9 bases lining up with TRBD2. Per germline, CDR1 SGHTA and CDR2 FQGNSA. With 0 bases clipped from V and 11 bases from J, the junction kept 11 bases outside the gene matches. CDR3 length: 15 residues. The CDR3 loop is CASSLAAGAGGPEYF. The CDR3 DNA reads TGTGCCAGCAGCTTAGCTGCCGGAGCGGGGGGACCCGAGTACTTC.

The genes are TRBV27 and TRBJ1-5; 10 bases match TRBD1. The CDR3 covers 15 residues. The J segment lost 7 bases and the V segment lost 5 bases, leaving 8 bases of the junction unmatched. Germline V CDR1 and CDR2: MNHEY, SMNVEV (reference sequence). The CDR3 loop reads CASSPGTGAMQPQHF. CDR3 DNA: TGTGCCAGCAGTCCCGGGACAGGGGCGATGCAGCCCCAGCATTTT.

The rearrangement uses TRBV2 and TRBJ2-2; D is ambiguous. The germline V gene has CDR1 SNHLY and CDR2 FYNNEI. The CDR3 consists of 13 residues. The V and J ends lost 5 bases and 6 bases respectively, with 10 bases between them. The CDR3 DNA follows: TGTGCCAGCAGTTCTACTAAACCCGGGGAGCTGTTTTTT. It translates to CASSSTKPGELFF.

This clone has a handful of counts. This chain uses TRBV27 with TRBJ2-7; 8 bases map to TRBD1. After removal of 2 bases from V and 6 bases from J, the junction contained 0 bases not matched to a gene. CDR1 is MNHEY, CDR2 SMNVEV, per germline (reference sequence). There are 12 residues in the CDR3. CDR3 coding DNA: TGTGCCAGCAGTTTAGGACAGGGCGAGCAGTACTTC. Translation: CASSLGQGEQYF.

This chain uses TRBV19 with TRBJ2-4; TRBD1 aligns across 7 bases. CDR1 and CDR2 (germline): LNHDA, SQIVND (reference sequence). The V gene end was trimmed by 4 bases and the J gene end by 5 bases; junction bases not matched to a gene: 17. The CDR3 has 18 amino acids. The chain's CDR3 is CASSTSFYRGALQNIQYF. CDR3 in DNA: TGTGCCAGTAGTACTTCATTCTACAGGGGAGCCCTTCAAAACATTCAGTACTTC.

This chain connects TRBV29-1 to TRBJ1-1; D unclear. The germline V gene encodes CDR1 SQVTM and CDR2 ANQGSEA. The germline V and J ends were trimmed by 7 bases and 1 base, with 4 bases remaining between them. The CDR3 runs to 10 residues. The CDR3 DNA reads as TGCAGCGGCGCGAACACTGAAGCTTTCTTT. Translation gives CSGANTEAFF. The variable domain in full, with the rest retrieved from reference TRBV29-1 and TRBJ1-1, is SAVISQKPSRDICQRGTSLTIQCQVDSQVTMMFWYRQQPGQSLTLIATANQGSEATYESGFVIDKFPISRPNLTFSTLTVSNMSPEDSSIYLCSGANTEAFFGQGTRLTVV.

The V and J genes are TRBV5-4 and TRBJ2-7, with TRBD1 matching 8 bases. The V and J ends lost 1 base and 2 bases, in that order; junction bases with no gene match: 5. The CDR3 is 15 residues long. The germline CDR1 and CDR2 sequences are SGHNT and YYREEE (reference sequence). The CDR3 loop is CASSLLGDRPYEQYF. The CDR3 DNA reads as TGTGCCAGCAGCTTGCTGGGGGACAGGCCCTACGAGCAGTACTTC. The full variable domain, its missing parts supplied by reference TRBV5-4 and TRBJ2-7, is ETGVTQSPTHLIKTRGQQVTLRCSSQSGHNTVSWYQQALGQGPQFIFQYYREEENGRGNFPPRFSGLQFPNYSSELNVNALELDDSALYLCASSLLGDRPYEQYFGPGTRLTVT.